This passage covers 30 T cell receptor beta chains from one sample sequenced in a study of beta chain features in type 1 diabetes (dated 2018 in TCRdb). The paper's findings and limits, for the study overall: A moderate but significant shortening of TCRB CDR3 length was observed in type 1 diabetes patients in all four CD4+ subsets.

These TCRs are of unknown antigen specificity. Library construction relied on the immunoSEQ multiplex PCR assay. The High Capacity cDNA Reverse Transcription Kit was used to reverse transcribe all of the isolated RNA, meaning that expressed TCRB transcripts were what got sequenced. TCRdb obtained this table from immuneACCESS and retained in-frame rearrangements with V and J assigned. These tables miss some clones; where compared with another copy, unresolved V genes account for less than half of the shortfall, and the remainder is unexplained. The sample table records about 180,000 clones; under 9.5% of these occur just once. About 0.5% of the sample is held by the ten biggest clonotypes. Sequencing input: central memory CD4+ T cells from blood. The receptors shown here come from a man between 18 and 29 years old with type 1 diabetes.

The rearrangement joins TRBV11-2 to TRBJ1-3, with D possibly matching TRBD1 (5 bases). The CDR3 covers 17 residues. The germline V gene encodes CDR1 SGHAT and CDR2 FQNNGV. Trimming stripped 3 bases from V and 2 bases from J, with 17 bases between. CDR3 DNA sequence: TGTGCCAGCAGCTTCGGGTTGCGCGGGGGAGCTGGAAACACCATATATTTT. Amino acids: CASSFGLRGGAGNTIYF.

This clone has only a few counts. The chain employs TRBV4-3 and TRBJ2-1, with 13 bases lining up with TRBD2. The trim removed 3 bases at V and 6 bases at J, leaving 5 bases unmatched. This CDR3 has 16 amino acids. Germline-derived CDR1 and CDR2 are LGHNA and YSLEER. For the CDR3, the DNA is TGCGCCAGCAGCCATACTAGCGGGGGGGCCCTCAATGAGCAGTTCTTC. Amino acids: CASSHTSGGALNEQFF.

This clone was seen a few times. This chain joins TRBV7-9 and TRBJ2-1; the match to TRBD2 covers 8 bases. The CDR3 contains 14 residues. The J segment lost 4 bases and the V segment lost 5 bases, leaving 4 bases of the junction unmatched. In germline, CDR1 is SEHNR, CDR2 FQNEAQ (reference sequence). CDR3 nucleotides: TGTGCCAGCAGCACGGGGGGGAGGTACAATGAGCAGTTCTTC. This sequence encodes CASSTGGRYNEQFF. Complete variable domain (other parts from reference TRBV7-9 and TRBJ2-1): DTGVSQNPRHKITKRGQNVTFRCDPISEHNRLYWYRQTLGQGPEFLTYFQNEAQLEKSRLLSDRFSAERPKGSFSTLEIQRTEQGDSAMYLCASSTGGRYNEQFFGPGTRLTVL.

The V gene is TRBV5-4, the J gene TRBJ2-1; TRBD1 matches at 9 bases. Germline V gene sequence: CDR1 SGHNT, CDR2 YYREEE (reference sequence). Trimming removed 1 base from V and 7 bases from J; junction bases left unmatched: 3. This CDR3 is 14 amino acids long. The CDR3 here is CASSLPGQGNEQFF. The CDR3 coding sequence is TGTGCCAGCAGCTTGCCGGGACAGGGAAATGAGCAGTTCTTC.

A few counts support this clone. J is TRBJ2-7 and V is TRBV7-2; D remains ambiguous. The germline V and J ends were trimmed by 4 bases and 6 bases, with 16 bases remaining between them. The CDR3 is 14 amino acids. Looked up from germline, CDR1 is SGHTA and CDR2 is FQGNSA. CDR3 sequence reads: CASSSGLPPLEQYF. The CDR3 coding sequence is TGTGCCAGCAGCTCAGGTCTTCCCCCTCTCGAGCAGTACTTC. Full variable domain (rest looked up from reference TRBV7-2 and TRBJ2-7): GAGVSQSPSNKVTEKGKDVELRCDPISGHTALYWYRQSLGQGLEFLIYFQGNSAPDKSGLPSDRFSAERTGGSVSTLTIQRTQQEDSAVYLCASSSGLPPLEQYFGPGTRLTVT.

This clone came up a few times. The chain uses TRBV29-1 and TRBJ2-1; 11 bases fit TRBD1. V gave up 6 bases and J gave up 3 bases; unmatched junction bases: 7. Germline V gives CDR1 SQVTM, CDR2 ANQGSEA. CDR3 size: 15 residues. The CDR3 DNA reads TGCAGCGTGCACCCCGGGACAGGGGGCTACAATGAGCAGTTCTTC. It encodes CSVHPGTGGYNEQFF.

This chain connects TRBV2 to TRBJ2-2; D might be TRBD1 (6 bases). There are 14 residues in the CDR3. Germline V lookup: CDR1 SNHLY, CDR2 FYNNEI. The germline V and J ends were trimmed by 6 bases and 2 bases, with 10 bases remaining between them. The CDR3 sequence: CASRLDSNTGELFF. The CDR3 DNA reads TGTGCCAGCAGGCTGGACAGTAACACCGGGGAGCTGTTTTTT.

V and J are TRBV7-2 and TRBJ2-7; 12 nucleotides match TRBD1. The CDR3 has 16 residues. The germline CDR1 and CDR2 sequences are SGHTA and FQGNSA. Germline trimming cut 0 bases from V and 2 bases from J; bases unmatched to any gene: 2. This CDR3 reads CASSLAGTGGPYEQYF. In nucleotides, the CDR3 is TGTGCCAGCAGCTTAGCCGGGACAGGGGGCCCCTACGAGCAGTACTTC.

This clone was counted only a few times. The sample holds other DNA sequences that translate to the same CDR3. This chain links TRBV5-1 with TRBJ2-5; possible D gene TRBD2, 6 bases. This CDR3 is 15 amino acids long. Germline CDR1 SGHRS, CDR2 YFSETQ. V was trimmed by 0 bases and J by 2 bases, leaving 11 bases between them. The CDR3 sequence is CASSLAPGLQETQYF. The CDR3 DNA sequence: TGCGCCAGCAGCTTGGCCCCGGGACTTCAAGAGACCCAGTACTTC.

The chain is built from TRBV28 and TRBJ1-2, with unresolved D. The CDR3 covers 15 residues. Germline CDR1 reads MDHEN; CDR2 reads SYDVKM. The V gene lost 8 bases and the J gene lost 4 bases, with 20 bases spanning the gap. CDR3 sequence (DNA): TGTGCCAGCTCCTTAGGCTCGTTCCGGGGCTATGGCTACACCTTC. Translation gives CASSLGSFRGYGYTF.

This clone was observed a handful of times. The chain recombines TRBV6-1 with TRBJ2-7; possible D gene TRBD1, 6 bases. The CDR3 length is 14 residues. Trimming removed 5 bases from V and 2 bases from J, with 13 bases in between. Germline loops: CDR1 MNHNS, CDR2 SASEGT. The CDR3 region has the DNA TGTGCCAGCAGTCGAGTAGGGGGAGCCTACGAGCAGTACTTC. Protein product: CASSRVGGAYEQYF.

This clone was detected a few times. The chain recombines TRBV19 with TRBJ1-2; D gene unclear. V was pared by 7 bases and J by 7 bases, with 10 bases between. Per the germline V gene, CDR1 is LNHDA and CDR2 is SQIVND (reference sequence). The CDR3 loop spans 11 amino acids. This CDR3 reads CASMEGSGYTF. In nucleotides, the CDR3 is TGTGCCAGTATGGAGGGTAGTGGCTACACCTTC.

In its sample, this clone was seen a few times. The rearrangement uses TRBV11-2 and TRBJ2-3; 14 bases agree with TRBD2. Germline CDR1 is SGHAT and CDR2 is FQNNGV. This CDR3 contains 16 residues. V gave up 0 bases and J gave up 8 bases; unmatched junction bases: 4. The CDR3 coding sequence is TGTGCCAGCAGCTTAGAGGGGACTAGCGGGGGAGTTACGCAGTATTTT. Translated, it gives CASSLEGTSGGVTQYF.

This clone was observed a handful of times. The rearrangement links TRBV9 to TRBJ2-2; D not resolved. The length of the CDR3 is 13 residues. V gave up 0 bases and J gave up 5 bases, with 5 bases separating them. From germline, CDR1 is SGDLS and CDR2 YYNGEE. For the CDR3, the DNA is TGTGCCAGCAGCGTAGACCAGACCGGGGAGCTGTTTTTT. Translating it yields CASSVDQTGELFF.

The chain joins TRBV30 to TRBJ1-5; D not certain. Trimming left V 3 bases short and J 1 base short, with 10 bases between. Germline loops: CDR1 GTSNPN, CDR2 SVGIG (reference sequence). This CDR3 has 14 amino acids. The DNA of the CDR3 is TGTGCCTGGAGCTTTTCGCGCAGCAATCAGCCCCAGCATTTT. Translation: CAWSFSRSNQPQHF.

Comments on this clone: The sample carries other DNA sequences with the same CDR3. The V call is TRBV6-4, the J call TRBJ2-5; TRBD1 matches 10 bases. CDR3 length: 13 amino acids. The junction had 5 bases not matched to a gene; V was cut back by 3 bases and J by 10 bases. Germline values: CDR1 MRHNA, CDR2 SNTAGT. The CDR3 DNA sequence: TGTGCCAGCAGTGAGGGACAGGGGACGGACCAGTACTTC. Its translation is CASSEGQGTDQYF.

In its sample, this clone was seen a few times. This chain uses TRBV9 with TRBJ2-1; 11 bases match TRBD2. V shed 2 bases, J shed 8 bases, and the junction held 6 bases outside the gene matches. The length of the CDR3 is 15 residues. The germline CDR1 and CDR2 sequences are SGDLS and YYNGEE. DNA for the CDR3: TGTGCCAGCAGCGTTAGACTAGCGGGACGACATGAGCAGTTCTTC. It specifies CASSVRLAGRHEQFF.

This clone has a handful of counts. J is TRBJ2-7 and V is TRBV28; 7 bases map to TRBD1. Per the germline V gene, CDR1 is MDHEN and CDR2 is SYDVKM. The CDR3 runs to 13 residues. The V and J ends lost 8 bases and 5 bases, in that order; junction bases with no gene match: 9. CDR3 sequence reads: CASGGQVVHEQYF. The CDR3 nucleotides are TGTGCCAGCGGCGGACAGGTAGTCCACGAGCAGTACTTC.

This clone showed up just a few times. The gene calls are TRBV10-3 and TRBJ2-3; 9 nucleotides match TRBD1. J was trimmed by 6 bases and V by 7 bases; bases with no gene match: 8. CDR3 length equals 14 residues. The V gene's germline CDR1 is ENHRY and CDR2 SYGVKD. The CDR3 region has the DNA TGTGCCATCACTAATGGACAGGGGATTGATACGCAGTATTTT. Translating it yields CAITNGQGIDTQYF.

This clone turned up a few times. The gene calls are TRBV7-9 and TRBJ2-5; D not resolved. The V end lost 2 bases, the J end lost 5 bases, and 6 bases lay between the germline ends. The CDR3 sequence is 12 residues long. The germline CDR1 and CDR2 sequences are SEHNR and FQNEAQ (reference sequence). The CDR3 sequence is CASSLYLETQYF. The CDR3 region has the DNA TGTGCCAGCAGCTTATATTTGGAGACCCAGTACTTC.

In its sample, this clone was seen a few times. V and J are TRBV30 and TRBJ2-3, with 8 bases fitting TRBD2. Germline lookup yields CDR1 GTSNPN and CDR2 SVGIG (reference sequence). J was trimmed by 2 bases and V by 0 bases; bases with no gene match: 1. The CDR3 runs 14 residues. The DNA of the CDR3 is TGTGCCTGGAGTGTAGGACTAGCCACAGATACGCAGTATTTT. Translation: CAWSVGLATDTQYF.

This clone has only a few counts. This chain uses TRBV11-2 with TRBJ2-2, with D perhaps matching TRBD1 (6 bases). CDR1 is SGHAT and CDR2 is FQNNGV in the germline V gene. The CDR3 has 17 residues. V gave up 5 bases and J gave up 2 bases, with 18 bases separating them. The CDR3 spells CASSLLGGGLNTGELFF. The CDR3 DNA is TGTGCCAGCAGCCTACTCGGTGGGGGCCTTAACACCGGGGAGCTGTTTTTT.

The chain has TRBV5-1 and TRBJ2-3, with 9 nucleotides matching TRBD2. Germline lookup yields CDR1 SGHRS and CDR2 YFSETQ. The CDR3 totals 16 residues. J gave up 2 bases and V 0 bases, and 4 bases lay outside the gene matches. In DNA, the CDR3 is TGCGCCAGCAGCTTGGGAGCGGGGGGCCTCACAGATACGCAGTATTTT. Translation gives CASSLGAGGLTDTQYF.

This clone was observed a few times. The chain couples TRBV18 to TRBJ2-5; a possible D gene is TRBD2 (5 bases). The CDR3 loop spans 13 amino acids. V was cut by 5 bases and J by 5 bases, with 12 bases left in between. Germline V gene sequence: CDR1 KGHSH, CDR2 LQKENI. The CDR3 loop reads CASSEGSRETQYF. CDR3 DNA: TGTGCCAGCTCAGAGGGCTCTCGGGAGACCCAGTACTTC.

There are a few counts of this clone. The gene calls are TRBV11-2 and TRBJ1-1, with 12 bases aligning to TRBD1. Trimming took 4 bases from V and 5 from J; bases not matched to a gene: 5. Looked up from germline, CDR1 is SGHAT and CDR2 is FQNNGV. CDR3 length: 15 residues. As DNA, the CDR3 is TGTGCCAGCAGCTGGGACAGGGGGCTGGGGACTGAAGCTTTCTTT. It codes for CASSWDRGLGTEAFF.

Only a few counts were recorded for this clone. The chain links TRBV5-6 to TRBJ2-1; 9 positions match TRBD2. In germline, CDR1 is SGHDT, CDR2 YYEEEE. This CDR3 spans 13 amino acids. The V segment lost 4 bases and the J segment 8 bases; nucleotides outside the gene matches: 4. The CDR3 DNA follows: TGTGCCAGCAGCGAAGCGGGAGGCTATGAGCAGTTCTTC. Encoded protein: CASSEAGGYEQFF. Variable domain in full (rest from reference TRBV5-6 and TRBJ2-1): DAGVTQSPTHLIKTRGQQVTLRCSPKSGHDTVSWYQQALGQGPQFIFQYYEEEERQRGNFPDRFSGHQFPNYSSELNVNALLLGDSALYLCASSEAGGYEQFFGPGTRLTVL.

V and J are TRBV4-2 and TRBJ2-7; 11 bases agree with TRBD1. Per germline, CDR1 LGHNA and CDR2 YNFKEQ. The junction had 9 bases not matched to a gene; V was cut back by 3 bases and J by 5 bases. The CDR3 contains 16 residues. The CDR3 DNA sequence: TGTGCCAGCAGCCAGGGGGAAGGACAGGGGGCCCACGAGCAGTACTTC. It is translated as CASSQGEGQGAHEQYF.

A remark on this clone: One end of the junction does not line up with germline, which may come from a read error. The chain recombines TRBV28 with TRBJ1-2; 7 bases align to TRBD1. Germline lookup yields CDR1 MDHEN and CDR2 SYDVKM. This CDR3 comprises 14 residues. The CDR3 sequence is CASTEQGTFYVSAF. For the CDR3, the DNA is TGTGCCAGCACCGAACAGGGGACATTCTATGTTTCGGCCTTC.

CDR3 amino acids: CAISDVLNEQFF. CDR3 nucleotides: TGTGCCATCAGTGACGTGTTGAATGAGCAGTTCTTC. The chain is built from TRBV10-3 and TRBJ2-1; unclear D gene. This CDR3 is built from 12 residues. Germline V gene sequence: CDR1 ENHRY, CDR2 SYGVKD. V lost 3 bases and J lost 7, with 7 bases in between.

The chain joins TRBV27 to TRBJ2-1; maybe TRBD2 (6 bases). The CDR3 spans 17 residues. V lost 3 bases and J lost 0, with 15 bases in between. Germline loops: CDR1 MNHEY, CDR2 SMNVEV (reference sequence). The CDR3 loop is CASSLYRAGYSYNEQFF. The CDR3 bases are TGTGCCAGCAGTTTGTACCGGGCGGGGTACTCCTACAATGAGCAGTTCTTC.